This T cell receptor beta chain was identified in a study of T cell responses to AZD1222 COVID-19 vaccine. Overall study results and limits: Of the AZD1222 recipients, only 5 to 7 were seropositive at baseline. Increases in Spike-specific TCR breadth and depth were seen after two AZD1222 doses. Close to half of spike-specific TCRs reportedly recognize unmutated variant regions.

Points on this clone: The antigen is unknown.

Clones were read by immunoSEQ multiplex PCR, and TCRdb kept only the in-frame ones, dropping some. The sample holds approximately 70,000 clones, around nine tenths seen once. V was trimmed by 5 bases and J by 10 bases, leaving 14 bases between them. This CDR3 region has 12 residues. CDR1 and CDR2 from the germline V gene are SGHTA and FQGNSA. This specimen consisted of peripheral blood, obtained on day 0 of AZD1222 vaccination. This TCR was sampled from an adult in good health. The V gene is TRBV7-2, the J gene TRBJ1-2, with TRBD1 as a possible D gene (5 bases). In nucleotides, the CDR3 is TGTGCCAGCAGCCAAAACCGGGGGGACTACACCTTC. Its protein is CASSQNRGDYTF.